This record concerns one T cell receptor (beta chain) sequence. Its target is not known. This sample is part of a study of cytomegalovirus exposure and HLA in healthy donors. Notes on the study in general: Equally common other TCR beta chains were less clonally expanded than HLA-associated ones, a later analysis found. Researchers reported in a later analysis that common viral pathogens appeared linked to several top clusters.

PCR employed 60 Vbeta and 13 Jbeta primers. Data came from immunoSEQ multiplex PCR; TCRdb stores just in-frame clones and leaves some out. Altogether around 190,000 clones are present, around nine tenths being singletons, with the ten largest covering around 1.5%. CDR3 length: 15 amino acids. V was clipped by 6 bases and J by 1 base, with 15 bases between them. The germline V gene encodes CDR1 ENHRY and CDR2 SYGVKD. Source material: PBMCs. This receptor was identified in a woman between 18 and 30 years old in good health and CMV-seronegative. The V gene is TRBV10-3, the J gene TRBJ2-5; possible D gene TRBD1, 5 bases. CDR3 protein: CAIRATLRVQETQYF. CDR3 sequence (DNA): TGTGCCATCAGAGCAACACTCAGGGTCCAAGAGACCCAGTACTTC.